These 25 T cell receptor beta chains came from one sample sequenced in a study of cytomegalovirus exposure and HLA in healthy donors. It was with 60 Vbeta and 13 Jbeta primers that the PCR ran. TCRdb keeps only in-frame clones here, not all; method: immunoSEQ multiplex PCR. The sample shows some 87,000 clones, around four fifths of them seen only once. The sample taken for sequencing was PBMCs. The receptors shown here come from a man in his fifties in good health and CMV-seropositive.

The chain has TRBV5-1 and TRBJ1-6, with 7 positions matching TRBD1. The CDR3 runs to 17 residues. Trimming took 0 bases from V and 3 from J; bases not matched to a gene: 6. Germline V lookup: CDR1 SGHRS, CDR2 YFSETQ. The CDR3 loop is CASSLGQGVFYNSPLHF. In DNA, the CDR3 is TGCGCCAGCAGCTTGGGACAGGGCGTCTTCTATAATTCACCCCTCCACTTT.

In its sample, this clone was seen a few times. The J gene is TRBJ2-1, the V gene TRBV6-1; 12 bases are a match to TRBD2. Germline V gene sequence: CDR1 MNHNS, CDR2 SASEGT. The CDR3 covers 14 residues. After removal of 4 bases from V and 6 bases from J, the junction contained 1 base not matched to a gene. Here the CDR3 reads CASSGTSGVNEQFF. In nucleotides, the CDR3 is TGTGCCAGCAGTGGGACTAGCGGGGTCAATGAGCAGTTCTTC.

The rearrangement joins TRBV5-1 to TRBJ1-3; no definite D call. This CDR3 region has 17 residues. With 0 bases removed from V and 0 bases from J, the gap between germline ends came to 13 bases. CDR1 is SGHRS, CDR2 YFSETQ, per germline. The CDR3 here is CASSLDSAGGSGNTIYF. CDR3 nucleotide sequence: TGCGCCAGCAGCTTGGATAGCGCGGGAGGCTCTGGAAACACCATATATTTT.

V gene TRBV5-1 combines with J gene TRBJ2-2, with TRBD1 identical over 7 bases. Trimming took 0 bases from V and 9 from J; bases not matched to a gene: 8. The CDR3 loop spans 15 amino acids. Germline V gives CDR1 SGHRS, CDR2 YFSETQ. CDR3 amino acids: CASSLDGGQYRELFF. DNA for the CDR3: TGCGCCAGCAGCTTGGATGGGGGACAGTACCGGGAGCTGTTTTTT.

The chain carries TRBV28 and TRBJ1-1; 9 bases fit TRBD1. V trimming: 8 bases; J trimming: 7 bases; junction bases outside the gene matches: 8. The CDR3 totals 13 residues. From germline, CDR1 is MDHEN and CDR2 SYDVKM. The CDR3: CASSYRGRNEAFF. DNA for the CDR3: TGTGCCAGCTCTTACAGGGGGCGTAATGAAGCTTTCTTT.

Turning to this clone: The junction does not match germline at one end; this may be a read error. The chain joins TRBV4-1 to TRBJ1-2; the D gene is possibly TRBD1 (5 bases). The CDR3 contains 14 residues. The germline gives CDR1 MGHRA, CDR2 YSYEKL. The DNA for the CDR3 is TGCGCCAGCAGCGCCGACAGTCGCGGTGTGAGCTACCCCTTC. Its translation: CASSADSRGVSYPF.

This chain joins TRBV18 and TRBJ1-1; D perhaps matches TRBD1 (5 bases). Germline CDR1 is KGHSH and CDR2 is LQKENI. V lost 3 bases and J lost 0, with 11 bases in between. This CDR3 is 15 amino acids long. The DNA for the CDR3 is TGTGCCAGCTCACCCCGGGGGGACTTGAACACTGAAGCTTTCTTT. It codes for CASSPRGDLNTEAFF.

The chain joins TRBV7-2 to TRBJ2-7; TRBD1 matches 10 bases. Per the germline V gene, CDR1 is SGHTA and CDR2 is FQGNSA. The CDR3 contains 15 residues. Trimming took 5 bases from V and 6 from J; bases not matched to a gene: 10. CDR3 DNA: TGTGCCAGCAGCCCTCCGGGACAGGGGTTTGGCGAGCAGTACTTC. Its protein product is CASSPPGQGFGEQYF.

This sequence joins TRBV5-3 and TRBJ2-1, with 10 bases aligning to TRBD2. TRBV5-3 is annotated as an ORF whose role is uncertain. CDR3 length equals 16 residues. Losses at the gene ends were 0 bases for V and 4 bases for J; bases not matched to a gene: 4. CDR3 protein: CARSLGAGGLYNEQFF. CDR3 nucleotides: TGTGCCAGAAGCTTGGGAGCGGGGGGGCTGTACAATGAGCAGTTCTTC.

The J gene is TRBJ1-1, the V gene TRBV4-3; D is undetermined. The V and J ends lost 5 bases and 5 bases respectively, with 15 bases between them. The CDR3 extends over 14 amino acids. The V gene's germline CDR1 is LGHNA and CDR2 YSLEER. The CDR3 reads CASSGSGRGTEAFF. The CDR3 DNA reads as TGCGCCAGCAGCGGTTCCGGTCGGGGAACTGAAGCTTTCTTT.

The chain is built from TRBV6-5 and TRBJ2-2, with D uncertain. CDR3 length: 14 amino acids. V was trimmed by 6 bases and J by 3 bases, leaving 11 bases between them. CDR1 and CDR2 (germline): MNHEY, SVGAGI. The CDR3 bases are TGTGCCAGCAGCCAGTTCATTGACACCGGGGAGCTGTTTTTT. Its protein product is CASSQFIDTGELFF.

This clone was seen only a few times. V usage is TRBV5-1 and J usage is TRBJ2-3; 12 bases align to TRBD2. The J segment lost 3 bases and the V segment lost 5 bases, leaving 10 bases of the junction unmatched. The CDR3 extends over 17 amino acids. The V gene's germline CDR1 is SGHRS and CDR2 YFSETQ. The CDR3 region is CASSFLTSGGSTDTQYF. The CDR3 DNA reads TGCGCCAGCAGTTTCTTAACTAGCGGGGGGAGTACAGATACGCAGTATTTT.

The rearrangement uses TRBV10-3 and TRBJ1-1; 10 positions match TRBD1. CDR1 and CDR2 from the germline V gene are ENHRY and SYGVKD. V lost 0 bases to trimming and J lost 3 bases; unmatched junction nucleotides: 7. The CDR3 totals 17 residues. In DNA form, the CDR3 reads TGTGCCATCAGTGAGTCGACTCGACAGGGGGCGGACACTGAAGCTTTCTTT. Translated, it gives CAISESTRQGADTEAFF.

The CDR3 DNA reads as TGTGCCAGCAGAACCGGGACACCCTACGAGCAGTACTTC. This gives the protein CASRTGTPYEQYF. J is TRBJ2-5 and V is TRBV28; D is perhaps TRBD1 (6 bases). The J call is uncertain, as TRBJ2-7 better fits the DNA end. CDR1 and CDR2 from the germline V gene are MDHEN and SYDVKM. The CDR3 runs 13 residues.

The rearrangement joins TRBV6-5 to TRBJ1-1; possibly TRBD1 for D (5 bases). CDR1 and CDR2 (germline): MNHEY, SVGAGI. Trimming stripped 3 bases from V and 1 base from J, with 12 bases between. The CDR3 is 15 residues long. The DNA for the CDR3 is TGTGCCAGCAGTTATGACGGGAGGGGGAACACTGAAGCTTTCTTT. Protein product: CASSYDGRGNTEAFF.

The rearrangement links TRBV4-2 to TRBJ1-4, with a possible D match to TRBD1 (5 bases). V shed 5 bases and J shed 7 bases, with 17 bases lying between them. This CDR3 region has 15 residues. CDR1 and CDR2 (germline): LGHNA, YNFKEQ. The CDR3 here is CASSGPGLQGEKLFF. CDR3 in DNA: TGTGCCAGCAGCGGGCCGGGACTTCAAGGTGAAAAACTGTTTTTT.

This chain joins TRBV30 and TRBJ2-5; 10 positions agree with TRBD2. Trimming took 3 bases from V and 3 from J; bases not matched to a gene: 1. This CDR3 has 13 residues. Germline V CDR1 and CDR2: GTSNPN, SVGIG (reference sequence). CDR3 region: CAWSSGGEETQYF. CDR3 bases: TGTGCCTGGAGCAGCGGGGGGGAAGAGACCCAGTACTTC.

This chain uses TRBV7-3 with TRBJ1-6; a possible D gene is TRBD1 (6 bases). The CDR3 is made up of 15 amino acids. The V end was cut by 0 bases, the J end by 5 bases, with 8 bases between. Germline V gene sequence: CDR1 SGHTA, CDR2 FQGTGA. Here the CDR3 reads CASSLTGQNNSPLHF. The CDR3 DNA reads TGTGCCAGCAGCTTAACAGGACAGAATAATTCACCCCTCCACTTT.

This clone was recorded a few times. V gene TRBV6-6 combines with J gene TRBJ1-1, with D possibly being TRBD1 (5 bases). The CDR3 consists of 15 residues. The V end lost 5 bases, the J end lost 0 bases, and 13 bases lay between the germline ends. In germline, CDR1 is MNHNY, CDR2 SVGAGI (reference sequence). CDR3 amino acids: CASSPDRPMNTEAFF. The CDR3 nucleotides are TGTGCCAGCAGTCCTGACAGACCTATGAACACTGAAGCTTTCTTT.

J is TRBJ2-3 and V is TRBV10-3; 10 nucleotides line up with TRBD2. CDR1 and CDR2 (germline): ENHRY, SYGVKD. The CDR3 covers 14 residues. The V gene end was trimmed by 6 bases and the J gene end by 2 bases; junction bases not matched to a gene: 2. The CDR3 DNA is TGTGCCATCAGCCTAGCGGGGGACACAGATACGCAGTATTTT. Its protein is CAISLAGDTDTQYF.

This clone is medium-sized within its sample. The chain links TRBV5-4 to TRBJ1-6; 9 bases align to TRBD1. The germline CDR1 and CDR2 sequences are SGHNT and YYREEE (reference sequence). This CDR3 comprises 15 residues. Germline trimming cut 2 bases from V and 8 bases from J; bases unmatched to any gene: 5. CDR3: CASSFDRGIDSPLHF. The CDR3 DNA reads TGTGCCAGCAGCTTCGACAGGGGGATCGATTCACCCCTCCACTTT.

Concerning this clone itself: A junction boundary mismatches the germline segment, possibly from a read error. The chain is built from TRBV4-2 and TRBJ1-2; TRBD1 is a possible D gene (6 bases). The germline V gene has CDR1 LGHNA and CDR2 YNFKEQ. The CDR3 totals 14 residues. The CDR3 sequence is CASSQAQGDSGYPF. CDR3 nucleotides: TGTGCCAGCAGCCAAGCACAGGGTGACTCTGGCTACCCCTTC.

This chain uses TRBV7-2 with TRBJ2-5; 7 bases match TRBD1. Germline CDR1 SGHTA, CDR2 FQGNSA. V was clipped by 5 bases and J by 1 base; unmatched bases: 4. CDR3 length: 14 residues. CDR3 sequence reads: CASSRGQTQETQYF. CDR3 bases: TGTGCCAGCAGCAGGGGGCAGACCCAAGAGACCCAGTACTTC.

The V call is TRBV6-5, the J call TRBJ1-5; TRBD1 aligns across 9 bases. Germline assignment: CDR1 MNHEY and CDR2 SVGAGI. CDR3 length: 14 residues. V shed 5 bases, J shed 5 bases, and the junction held 4 bases outside the gene matches. For the CDR3, the DNA is TGTGCCAGCAGTAGGGACAGGGAGGATCAGCCCCAGCATTTT. Amino acid sequence: CASSRDREDQPQHF.

J is TRBJ2-3 and V is TRBV7-7; tentatively, D is TRBD2 (7 bases). V gave up 3 bases and J gave up 6 bases, with 13 bases separating them. The CDR3 spans 14 residues. CDR1 and CDR2 from the germline V gene are SSHAT and FNYEAQ (reference sequence). CDR3 sequence (DNA): TGTGCCAGCAGCTTCGGGGGGCCAGGGGATACGCAGTATTTT. It encodes CASSFGGPGDTQYF.